These 20 T cell receptor beta chains originate from one sample sequenced in a study of shared clonotypes between healthy human individuals. The method was immunoSEQ multiplex PCR; TCRdb's version includes in-frame clones alone and lacks a portion of them. The repertoire holds 500,000 to 700,000 clones, with about 95% as singletons. Naive-designated CD8 cells lacked CD45RO, were positively enriched for CCR7, and omitted terminally differentiated effector memory CD45RA+ cells. Sample: naive CD8+ T cells sorted from blood. These receptors were obtained from a woman aged 25 to 39 in good health.

The CDR3 DNA reads as TGTGCCAGCAGTGATCCGTTAAGTGGGTGGGAAAAACTGTTTTTT. Protein: CASSDPLSGWEKLFF. The chain employs TRBV2 and TRBJ1-4; no firm D call. CDR3 size: 15 residues. From germline, CDR1 is SNHLY and CDR2 FYNNEI. V was trimmed by 3 bases and J by 8 bases, leaving 16 bases between them. Variable domain in full (rest from reference TRBV2 and TRBJ1-4): EPEVTQTPSHQVTQMGQEVILRCVPISNHLYFYWYRQILGQKVEFLVSFYNNEISEKSEIFDDQFSVERPDGSNFTLKIRSTKLEDSAMYFCASSDPLSGWEKLFFGSGTQLSVL.

The chain couples TRBV28 to TRBJ2-7; 9 bases line up with TRBD2. The CDR3 loop spans 15 amino acids. Trimming at V came to 2 bases and at J to 0 bases, leaving 2 bases not matched to a gene. Germline values: CDR1 MDHEN, CDR2 SYDVKM. CDR3 loop: CASSLAGGLSYEQYF. The CDR3 nucleotides are TGTGCCAGCAGTTTAGCGGGAGGGCTCTCCTACGAGCAGTACTTC.

The V call is TRBV29-1, the J call TRBJ2-5; D gene ambiguous. The J call may not be correct, given that the DNA end is closer to TRBJ2-7. CDR3 length: 13 residues. Germline CDR1 is SQVTM and CDR2 is ANQGSEA. For the CDR3, the DNA is TGCAGCGCCCAACCGACGGAGACCTACGAGCAGTACTTC. Amino acid sequence: CSAQPTETYEQYF.

This chain joins TRBV9 and TRBJ2-7; TRBD1 is a possible D gene (5 bases). This CDR3 region has 16 residues. V was shortened by 0 bases and J by 4 bases, with 17 bases between the two germline ends. CDR1 and CDR2 from the germline V gene are SGDLS and YYNGEE. Here the CDR3 DNA reads TGTGCCAGCAGCGTAGGGGGCGGACCCAAGGGTTACGAGCAGTACTTC. Its protein is CASSVGGGPKGYEQYF.

This chain links TRBV28 with TRBJ2-7; D is uncertain. The CDR3 loop spans 14 amino acids. The V and J ends lost 3 bases and 0 bases respectively, with 9 bases between them. Germline CDR1 MDHEN, CDR2 SYDVKM. CDR3 DNA sequence: TGTGCCAGCAGTTTCTCTCCGGTCTCCTACGAGCAGTACTTC. Protein: CASSFSPVSYEQYF.

The chain carries TRBV7-8 and TRBJ1-1; maybe TRBD1 (5 bases). The V gene's germline CDR1 is SGHVS and CDR2 FQNEAQ. V was cut by 0 bases and J by 0 bases, with 11 bases left in between. The CDR3 sequence is 16 residues long. The CDR3 DNA reads as TGTGCCAGCAGCTTAGCGTCGGGACGGCTGAACACTGAAGCTTTCTTT. Translation: CASSLASGRLNTEAFF.

The CDR3 loop reads CAISLENLQETQYF. The CDR3 coding sequence is TGTGCCATCTCACTAGAGAACCTACAAGAGACCCAGTACTTC. The chain employs TRBV10-3 and TRBJ2-5; tentative D call: TRBD2 (5 bases). The germline V and J ends were trimmed by 8 bases and 2 bases, with 15 bases remaining between them. Germline values: CDR1 ENHRY, CDR2 SYGVKD. The CDR3 has 14 residues.

Notes on this clone: Distinct nucleotide sequences in the sample also encode this CDR3. The chain joins TRBV10-3 to TRBJ2-7; a possible D gene is TRBD2 (5 bases). Germline V gene lookup returns CDR1 ENHRY and CDR2 SYGVKD. Between the trimmed V and J ends, which lost 0 bases and 4 bases, there was a span of 7 bases. The CDR3 spans 13 residues. The CDR3 nucleotides read TGTGCCATCAGTGAGTCGACGGGATACGAGCAGTACTTC. Its protein is CAISESTGYEQYF.

This sequence joins TRBV29-1 and TRBJ2-7, with TRBD1 matching 10 bases. CDR1 is SQVTM, CDR2 ANQGSEA, per germline. V was pared by 3 bases and J by 6 bases, with 8 bases of the junction left unmatched. The CDR3 runs to 14 residues. The CDR3 DNA sequence: TGCAGCGTTGAGGCGACAGGGGGCCCCTCCGAGCAGTACTTC. Amino acids: CSVEATGGPSEQYF.

The rearrangement joins TRBV11-2 to TRBJ1-4, with TRBD1 identical over 7 bases. Germline V gives CDR1 SGHAT, CDR2 FQNNGV. Losses at the gene ends were 5 bases for V and 7 bases for J; bases not matched to a gene: 10. The CDR3 runs 15 residues. This chain's CDR3 is CASSPGTAGSEKLFF. CDR3 nucleotide sequence: TGTGCCAGCAGCCCTGGGACAGCGGGAAGTGAAAAACTGTTTTTT.

The chain employs TRBV19 and TRBJ2-5; weak D call: TRBD2 (6 bases). The J call could be wrong; TRBJ2-7 is a better fit for the DNA end. Germline CDR1 is LNHDA and CDR2 is SQIVND (reference sequence). The CDR3 consists of 14 residues. This chain's CDR3 is CASSARGNSYEQYF. DNA of the CDR3: TGTGCCAGTAGTGCCCGGGGGAACTCCTACGAGCAGTACTTC.

The rearrangement joins TRBV6-1 to TRBJ2-1; TRBD2 is a possible D gene (6 bases). Germline V gene lookup returns CDR1 MNHNS and CDR2 SASEGT. The CDR3 sequence is 16 residues long. The V end was cut by 3 bases, the J end by 3 bases, with 15 bases between. DNA for the CDR3: TGTGCCAGCAGTGATTGGGCGGGAATGTTCTACAATGAGCAGTTCTTC. Residues: CASSDWAGMFYNEQFF.

This chain links TRBV27 with TRBJ2-1; TRBD2 agrees at 11 bases. With 6 bases clipped from V and 8 bases from J, the junction kept 6 bases outside the gene matches. From germline, CDR1 is MNHEY and CDR2 SMNVEV (reference sequence). The CDR3 loop spans 14 amino acids. The CDR3 loop reads CASSSLAGGDEQFF. The CDR3 coding sequence is TGTGCCAGCAGCTCGCTAGCGGGAGGCGATGAGCAGTTCTTC.

V and J are TRBV19 and TRBJ2-1; D is uncertain. V lost 3 bases to trimming and J lost 2 bases, with 11 bases between them. CDR3 size: 15 residues. Germline V gene data show CDR1 as LNHDA and CDR2 as SQIVND (reference sequence). In nucleotides, the CDR3 is TGTGCCAGTAGTATTCCCCTCAGGCCCTACAATGAGCAGTTCTTC. Its translation is CASSIPLRPYNEQFF.

Written as DNA, the CDR3 is TGTGCCTGGGGGGGAGAAGGCTACACCTTC. Its protein product is CAWGGEGYTF. V gene TRBV11-2 combines with J gene TRBJ1-2, with D maybe TRBD1 (5 bases). The germline V gene encodes CDR1 SGHAT and CDR2 FQNNGV. V was cut by 11 bases and J by 8 bases, with 12 bases left in between. The CDR3 extends over 10 amino acids.

This chain uses TRBV28 with TRBJ1-4; D gene ambiguous. Germline-derived CDR1 and CDR2 are MDHEN and SYDVKM. The V end was cut by 3 bases, the J end by 7 bases, with 15 bases between. The CDR3 is 15 residues long. The CDR3 region is CASSFRHASGEKLFF. In nucleotides, the CDR3 is TGTGCCAGCAGTTTCCGACATGCTTCCGGTGAAAAACTGTTTTTT.

In DNA, the CDR3 is TGTGCCAGCAGCCCCCTTGCCGGGGAGCTGTTTTTT. It translates to CASSPLAGELFF. The rearrangement uses TRBV5-6 and TRBJ2-2; no clear D gene. Looked up from germline, CDR1 is SGHDT and CDR2 is YYEEEE. The CDR3 runs to 12 residues. Between the trimmed V and J ends, which lost 4 bases and 6 bases, there was a span of 7 bases.

This chain links TRBV11-1 with TRBJ2-7, with 7 bases lining up with TRBD1. The CDR3 covers 14 residues. Trimming at V came to 5 bases and at J to 7 bases, leaving 11 bases not matched to a gene. CDR1 and CDR2 from the germline V gene are SGHAT and FQDESV (reference sequence). The CDR3 reads CASSPRQGGREQYF. The CDR3 DNA follows: TGTGCCAGCAGCCCCCGACAGGGCGGAAGAGAGCAGTACTTC.

This clone appeared once. The V call is TRBV9, the J call TRBJ1-1, with TRBD1 matching over 8 bases. CDR3 length: 16 amino acids. J was trimmed by 1 base and V by 4 bases; bases with no gene match: 9. CDR1 and CDR2 from the germline V gene are SGDLS and YYNGEE. The CDR3 here is CASSIEPDRANTEAFF. The CDR3, as DNA: TGTGCCAGCAGCATCGAACCGGACAGGGCGAACACTGAAGCTTTCTTT.

The chain joins TRBV5-1 to TRBJ2-7; D tentatively reads TRBD1 or TRBD2 (5 bases each). CDR1 SGHRS and CDR2 YFSETQ come from the germline V gene. The CDR3 is 13 amino acids. V dropped 4 bases and J dropped 5 bases, with 13 bases sitting between them. Here the CDR3 reads CASSMMVGDEQYF. CDR3 in DNA: TGCGCCAGCAGCATGATGGTGGGGGACGAGCAGTACTTC. Full variable domain (rest looked up from reference TRBV5-1 and TRBJ2-7): KAGVTQTPRYLIKTRGQQVTLSCSPISGHRSVSWYQQTPGQGLQFLFEYFSETQRNKGNFPGRFSGRQFSNSRSEMNVSTLELGDSALYLCASSMMVGDEQYFGPGTRLTVT.